Listed here is a single T cell receptor (beta chain). Method: immunoSEQ multiplex PCR; TCRdb's copy keeps in-frame clones and lacks some. Of about 41,000 clones listed, around 83% are singletons. The CDR3 is made up of 15 amino acids. With 0 bases removed from V and 0 bases from J, the gap between germline ends came to 10 bases. The germline V gene has CDR1 SGHRS and CDR2 YFSETQ. This entry belongs to a study of blood T cell repertoires in COVID-19. This chain joins TRBV5-1 and TRBJ2-7, with D hard to call. The receptor's source is a woman older than 75 with active or convalescent COVID-19. The sequenced sample consisted of peripheral blood. The CDR3 loop reads CASSLVTGRSYEQYF. Here the CDR3 DNA reads TGCGCCAGCAGCTTGGTCACGGGTCGCTCCTACGAGCAGTACTTC. The full variable domain, in which reference TRBV5-1 and TRBJ2-7 provide the parts outside the CDR3, is KAGVTQTPRYLIKTRGQQVTLSCSPISGHRSVSWYQQTPGQGLQFLFEYFSETQRNKGNFPGRFSGRQFSNSRSEMNVSTLELGDSALYLCASSLVTGRSYEQYFGPGTRLTVT.